This T cell receptor beta chain is from a study of early stage breast cancer tumors. The study, taken as a whole, reports: Compared with adjacent normal breast, tumors showed about 2.5-fold denser, more clonal T cells. Most shared enriched TCRB sequences were commonly generated ones.

The adjacent normal breast tissue was taken roughly 1.8-4.5 cm from the tumor. Enough DNA from normal breast tissue often took 100-300 mg. From germline, CDR1 is SGDLS and CDR2 YYNGEE. V lost 2 bases, J lost 0 bases, and 1 base stayed unmatched. The CDR3 contains 16 residues. The table came from immunoSEQ multiplex PCR; TCRdb's copy has only in-frame clones and leaves some out. The sample lists 5,000 to 7,500 clones; about three fifths were seen once. This clone was recorded a few times. Its specificity is unknown. This receptor was obtained from a person aged 45 to 59 with breast cancer. The chain is built from TRBV9 and TRBJ2-1; 11 bases map to TRBD2. Specimen: normal breast tissue next to the tumor. CDR3 protein: CASSVLAGGSYNEQFF. CDR3 DNA sequence: TGTGCCAGCAGCGTCCTAGCGGGAGGCTCCTACAATGAGCAGTTCTTC. Using reference TRBV9 and TRBJ2-1 for the parts outside the CDR3, the full variable domain is DSGVTQTPKHLITATGQRVTLRCSPRSGDLSVYWYQQSLDQGLQFLIQYYNGEERAKGNILERFSAQQFPDLHSELNLSSLELGDSALYFCASSVLAGGSYNEQFFGPGTRLTVL.